Listed here is a single T cell receptor (beta chain). Assay: immunoSEQ multiplex PCR; the TCRdb copy retains only in-frame clones and omits some. The sample carries about 48,000 clones, around 94% recorded once. J was trimmed by 3 bases and V by 7 bases; bases with no gene match: 12. The length of the CDR3 is 16 residues. Per germline, CDR1 MNHNY and CDR2 SVGAGI (reference sequence). The sample belongs to a study of T cell changes during pregnancy in multiple sclerosis. Source: CD4+ T cells from peripheral blood mononuclear cells, taken in the second trimester of pregnancy. The chain recombines TRBV6-6 with TRBJ1-3, with 7 bases aligning to TRBD1. The sequence was obtained from a female donor in good health, enrolled as a control in a pregnancy study. The CDR3, as DNA: TGTGCCAGCATCTCCCTCCAGGGGGGTTATGGAAACACCATATATTTT. This translates into CASISLQGGYGNTIYF.